One and the same sample provided the 29 T cell receptor beta chains below, sequenced in a study of neurological immune-mediated disorders. TCRdb re-called the 5' RACE reads with MiXCR, one entry per CDR3 protein. The sample has roughly 80,000 distinct CDR3 sequences; about 9.3% are singletons. Sequences were obtained from PBMCs. All receptors derive from a man in his forties in good health.

The chain links TRBV9 to TRBJ2-7; TRBD2 matches 15 bases. This CDR3 has 18 residues. The germline CDR1 and CDR2 sequences are SGDLS and YYNGEE. V trimming: 4 bases; J trimming: 7 bases; junction bases outside the gene matches: 15. This chain's CDR3 is CASSIYSGTSGGHREQYF. The CDR3 nucleotides read TGTGCCAGCAGCATCTACTCCGGGACTAGCGGGGGGCACCGGGAGCAGTACTTC.

This clonotype has ten or more counts. The V and J genes are TRBV19 and TRBJ1-6; D not resolved. Looked up from germline, CDR1 is LNHDA and CDR2 is SQIVND (reference sequence). The CDR3 contains 15 residues. Trimming took off 6 bases at V and 6 bases at J, with 15 bases between the two ends. CDR3 in amino acids: CASSFPGDPNSPLHF. Written as DNA, the CDR3 is TGTGCCAGTAGCTTCCCGGGCGACCCTAATTCACCCCTCCACTTT.

In this sample, this clonotype turned up a few times. The chain links TRBV12-3 or TRBV12-4 to TRBJ2-3, with 11 bases that match TRBD1. The CDR3 is made up of 16 amino acids. With V trimmed by 5 bases and J by 5 bases, 9 bases remained unmatched. The CDR3: CASSPGQGARGDTQYF. The CDR3 DNA follows: TGTGCCAGCAGTCCTGGACAGGGGGCGAGGGGAGATACGCAGTATTTT.

This clonotype is labeled medium-sized. The chain is built from TRBV20-1 and TRBJ2-1, with TRBD2 identical over 12 bases. After removal of 6 bases from V and 9 bases from J, the junction contained 12 bases not matched to a gene. The CDR3 loop spans 15 amino acids. Germline CDR1 and CDR2: DFQATT and SNEGSKA (reference sequence). CDR3 sequence (DNA): TGCAGTGCGATCGGCCCTAGCGGGAGGGCTGGTGAGCAGTTCTTC. It translates to CSAIGPSGRAGEQFF.

The DNA of the CDR3 is TGTGCCAGCAGTGAAAGGAGGGAGGAGGCTGAAGCTTTCTTT. Translated, it gives CASSERREEAEAFF. The V gene is TRBV2, the J gene TRBJ1-1; D is uncertain. The CDR3 totals 14 residues. V shed 2 bases and J shed 6 bases, with 13 bases lying between them. Germline CDR1 is SNHLY and CDR2 is FYNNEI.

In its sample, this clonotype was seen many times. The J gene is TRBJ2-7, the V gene TRBV6-2 or TRBV6-3; 7 bases line up with TRBD2. J lost 2 bases, V lost 8 bases, and 15 bases had no gene match. Per the germline V gene, CDR1 is MNHEY and CDR2 is SVGEGT. This CDR3 is built from 16 residues. The CDR3 here is CASDIRPSGKTYEQYF. In DNA form, the CDR3 reads TGTGCCAGCGATATACGGCCAAGCGGGAAAACCTACGAGCAGTACTTC.

This clonotype was observed many times. The CDR3 is CASGLAGGRNEQFF. CDR3 coding DNA: TGTGCCAGCGGACTAGCGGGAGGACGGAATGAGCAGTTCTTC. V usage is TRBV6-5 and J usage is TRBJ2-1, with 14 bases identical to TRBD2. The germline V gene encodes CDR1 MNHEY and CDR2 SVGAGI. V lost 8 bases to trimming and J lost 7 bases; unmatched junction nucleotides: 4. The CDR3 is made up of 14 amino acids.

This clonotype was observed many times. V usage is TRBV7-9 and J usage is TRBJ2-7; D may correspond to TRBD1 or TRBD2 (6 bases each). Germline V gives CDR1 SEHNR, CDR2 FQNEAQ (reference sequence). V was trimmed by 5 bases and J by 4 bases, leaving 18 bases between them. The CDR3 has 15 amino acids. Written as DNA, the CDR3 is TGTGCCAGCAGCCAAAGCCAGGGGAGGAGTTACGAGCAGTACTTC. It is translated as CASSQSQGRSYEQYF.

This clonotype was counted ten times or more. The chain combines TRBV2 with TRBJ2-1, with D hard to call. Trimming shortened V by 10 bases and J by 3 bases, and 10 bases separated the two germline ends. This CDR3 spans 12 amino acids. CDR1 is SNHLY and CDR2 is FYNNEI in the germline V gene. The CDR3 reads CAIPTDYNEQFF. For the CDR3, the DNA is TGTGCCATCCCAACAGACTACAATGAGCAGTTCTTC.

This clonotype has a count of ten or more. This chain uses TRBV15 with TRBJ1-2; D possibly corresponds to TRBD1 (5 bases). The ends were cut back, 5 bases at V and 4 bases at J, with 11 bases in the middle. From germline, CDR1 is LNHNV and CDR2 YYDKDF (reference sequence). The CDR3 contains 13 residues. This chain's CDR3 is CATSPREVYGYTF. In nucleotides, the CDR3 is TGTGCCACCAGCCCCAGGGAGGTCTATGGCTACACCTTC.

The table lists this clonotype with many counts. The V and J genes are TRBV5-1 and TRBJ1-1, with D unclear. Germline CDR1 is SGHRS and CDR2 is YFSETQ. CDR3 size: 15 residues. Trimming took off 1 base at V and 0 bases at J, with 10 bases between the two ends. The CDR3 reads CASSLLGVMNTEAFF. The CDR3 nucleotides read TGCGCCAGCAGCTTGCTAGGTGTAATGAACACTGAAGCTTTCTTT. Combining the CDR3 with reference TRBV5-1 and TRBJ1-1 gives the whole variable domain KAGVTQTPRYLIKTRGQQVTLSCSPISGHRSVSWYQQTPGQGLQFLFEYFSETQRNKGNFPGRFSGRQFSNSRSEMNVSTLELGDSALYLCASSLLGVMNTEAFFGQGTRLTVV.

This clonotype was seen ten or more times. The J gene is TRBJ1-1, the V gene TRBV27; D is ambiguous. Trimming took 7 bases from V and 2 from J, leaving 14 bases between them. The CDR3 is 14 residues long. Germline V lookup: CDR1 MNHEY, CDR2 SMNVEV (reference sequence). This CDR3 is CASTSREPNTEAFF. CDR3 nucleotides: TGTGCCAGCACATCACGAGAGCCAAACACTGAAGCTTTCTTT.

This clonotype came up many times. V and J are TRBV12-3 or TRBV12-4 and TRBJ1-5, with 7 bases fitting TRBD1. The V gene end was trimmed by 6 bases and the J gene end by 4 bases; junction bases not matched to a gene: 6. The CDR3 is 14 residues long. CDR3 protein: CASSTGTENQPQHF. CDR3 DNA sequence: TGTGCCAGCAGCACCGGGACAGAGAATCAGCCCCAGCATTTT.

This clonotype was seen many times. V gene TRBV6-6 combines with J gene TRBJ1-4; D possibly corresponds to TRBD1 (5 bases). V was clipped by 4 bases and J by 8 bases, with 8 bases between them. This CDR3 contains 12 residues. Germline values: CDR1 MNHNY, CDR2 SVGAGI (reference sequence). CDR3 in amino acids: CASSSAGEKLFF. The DNA for the CDR3 is TGTGCCAGCAGTTCCGCAGGGGAAAAACTGTTTTTT.

The V and J genes are TRBV19 and TRBJ2-7; D may correspond to TRBD1 or TRBD2 (5 bases each). The V and J ends lost 1 base and 2 bases respectively, with 12 bases between them. Germline V lookup: CDR1 LNHDA, CDR2 SQIVND (reference sequence). The CDR3 has 15 amino acids. CDR3 nucleotide sequence: TGTGCCAGTAGTATAGTGGGACGCGGCCCCTACGAGCAGTACTTC. Translation gives CASSIVGRGPYEQYF. Full variable domain (rest looked up from reference TRBV19 and TRBJ2-7): DGGITQSPKYLFRKEGQNVTLSCEQNLNHDAMYWYRQDPGQGLRLIYYSQIVNDFQKGDIAEGYSVSREKKESFPLTVTSAQKNPTAFYLCASSIVGRGPYEQYFGPGTRLTVT.

This clonotype was counted at least ten times. The V and J genes are TRBV7-2 and TRBJ1-1; D is possibly TRBD1 (5 bases). CDR1 is SGHTA and CDR2 is FQGNSA in the germline V gene. Trimming removed 6 bases from V and 5 bases from J, with 16 bases in between. The CDR3 loop spans 14 amino acids. CDR3 coding DNA: TGTGCCAGCAGTCTTCGCCGGGGCTTAACTGAAGCTTTCTTT. Translated, it gives CASSLRRGLTEAFF.

There are many counts of this clonotype. The chain combines TRBV9 with TRBJ2-5, with D maybe TRBD2 (5 bases). Germline CDR1 SGDLS, CDR2 YYNGEE. This CDR3 has 13 residues. V was clipped by 6 bases and J by 2 bases, with 11 bases between them. The CDR3 bases are TGTGCCAGCAACAGAGCGGAGCAAGAGACCCAGTACTTC. Its translation is CASNRAEQETQYF.

This clonotype was seen many times. The V and J genes are TRBV2 and TRBJ2-3, with 14 bases identical to TRBD2. The V and J ends lost 5 bases and 1 base, in that order; junction bases with no gene match: 11. This CDR3 is built from 19 residues. Germline V gene data show CDR1 as SNHLY and CDR2 as FYNNEI. In DNA form, the CDR3 reads TGTGCCAGCAGTCCCGGGACTAGCGGGAGAAGGTCAGGCACAGATACGCAGTATTTT. This encodes CASSPGTSGRRSGTDTQYF.

This clonotype was observed at least ten times. This chain uses TRBV9 with TRBJ1-4; D is ambiguous. Between the trimmed V and J ends, which lost 1 base and 5 bases, there was a span of 12 bases. The CDR3 totals 15 residues. The germline V gene encodes CDR1 SGDLS and CDR2 YYNGEE. The CDR3: CASSVTYRGNEKLFF. DNA for the CDR3: TGTGCCAGCAGCGTAACTTATCGGGGAAATGAAAAACTGTTTTTT.

Only a few counts were recorded for this clonotype. One base away lies a much larger clone, so this may be a sequencing read error. The chain has TRBV7-2 and TRBJ2-1; TRBD2 is a possible D gene (6 bases). Germline CDR1 is SGHTA and CDR2 is FQGNSA. This CDR3 is 14 amino acids long. CDR3 loop: CASSLGLGFYDQFF. For the CDR3, the DNA is TGTGCCAGCAGCTTAGGACTAGGATTCTATGATCAGTTCTTC. Filled out from reference TRBV7-2 and TRBJ2-1, the complete variable domain reads GAGVSQSPSNKVTEKGKDVELRCDPISGHTALYWYRQSLGQGLEFLIYFQGNSAPDKSGLPSDRFSAERTGGSVSTLTIQRTQQEDSAVYLCASSLGLGFYDQFFGPGTRLTVL.

Of note for this clonotype: A much larger clone lies a single base off, so this may be a read error. V gene TRBV6-2 or TRBV6-3 combines with J gene TRBJ1-2; D gene unclear. The CDR3 runs 12 residues. Deletions cut 8 bases from V and 0 bases from J, with 7 bases between. Germline values: CDR1 MNHEY, CDR2 SVGEGT. CDR3 residues: CASCRPNYGYTF. Written as DNA, the CDR3 is TGTGCCAGCTGCCGACCTAACTATGGCTACACCTTC.

This clonotype was found many times. V usage is TRBV28 and J usage is TRBJ2-3; D gene unclear. V lost 8 bases, J lost 2 bases, and 5 bases lay in between. CDR1 is MDHEN and CDR2 is SYDVKM in the germline V gene. CDR3 length: 11 residues. CDR3 bases: TGTGCCAGCGGATACACAGATACGCAGTATTTT. Translated: CASGYTDTQYF. Drawing the rest from reference TRBV28 and TRBJ2-3, the complete variable domain is DVKVTQSSRYLVKRTGEKVFLECVQDMDHENMFWYRQDPGLGLRLIYFSYDVKMKEKGDIPEGYSVSREKKERFSLILESASTNQTSMYLCASGYTDTQYFGPGTRLTVL.

This clonotype was recorded many times. This rearrangement joins TRBV7-2 to TRBJ2-1; D gene unclear. V lost 0 bases to trimming and J lost 3 bases, with 6 bases between them. The germline V gene has CDR1 SGHTA and CDR2 FQGNSA. The CDR3 is made up of 14 amino acids. The CDR3 region has the DNA TGTGCCAGCAGCTTAGCGACGGGCTACAATGAGCAGTTCTTC. Translating gives CASSLATGYNEQFF.

This clonotype was seen many times. J is TRBJ2-6 and V is TRBV6-2 or TRBV6-3, with TRBD1 as a possible D gene (7 bases). Germline CDR1 and CDR2: MNHEY and SVGEGT. There are 16 residues in the CDR3. V was clipped by 10 bases and J by 2 bases, with 18 bases between them. This chain's CDR3 is CATRGAGNAGANVLTF. The CDR3 DNA reads as TGTGCCACCAGGGGGGCAGGGAACGCTGGGGCCAACGTCCTGACTTTC.

This clonotype occurred many times. The chain employs TRBV10-3 and TRBJ2-1; D remains ambiguous. Germline CDR1 and CDR2: ENHRY and SYGVKD. V lost 10 bases to trimming and J lost 8 bases, with 12 bases between them. This CDR3 comprises 11 residues. In DNA form, the CDR3 reads TGTGCCAGCCACTCTGTGGATGAGCAGTTCTTC. It specifies CASHSVDEQFF.

This clonotype came up many times. CDR3 nucleotide sequence: TGCAGCGTTACCGGGGGGGTTCTTGGGAATTCCTCCTACAATGAGCAGTTCTTC. Amino acids: CSVTGGVLGNSSYNEQFF. The V and J genes are TRBV29-1 and TRBJ2-1; 8 nucleotides line up with TRBD2. J lost 0 bases, V lost 5 bases, and 15 bases had no gene match. The CDR3 is 18 amino acids. Germline CDR1 reads SQVTM; CDR2 reads ANQGSEA.

This clonotype has a count of ten or more. The chain has TRBV12-3 or TRBV12-4 and TRBJ1-1, with D maybe TRBD1 (5 bases). With 5 bases removed from V and 1 base from J, the gap between germline ends came to 17 bases. There are 16 residues in the CDR3. The CDR3 DNA reads TGTGCCAGCAGTCCCACCCGGGACTGGGGGAACACTGAAGCTTTCTTT. Protein: CASSPTRDWGNTEAFF.

This clonotype was counted many times. This chain uses TRBV7-2 with TRBJ2-1; the D gene could be TRBD1 or TRBD2 (6 bases each). Germline CDR1 SGHTA, CDR2 FQGNSA. Deletions cut 5 bases from V and 6 bases from J, with 11 bases between. The CDR3 has 13 residues. The chain's CDR3 is CASSLGGGNEQFF. CDR3 DNA: TGTGCCAGCAGCCTAGGGGGAGGCAATGAGCAGTTCTTC. Using reference TRBV7-2 and TRBJ2-1 for the parts outside the CDR3, the full variable domain is GAGVSQSPSNKVTEKGKDVELRCDPISGHTALYWYRQSLGQGLEFLIYFQGNSAPDKSGLPSDRFSAERTGGSVSTLTIQRTQQEDSAVYLCASSLGGGNEQFFGPGTRLTVL.

This clonotype has ten or more counts. The chain combines TRBV27 with TRBJ2-1; no clear D. CDR1 and CDR2 (germline): MNHEY, SMNVEV (reference sequence). The V end lost 3 bases, the J end lost 11 bases, and 8 bases lay between the germline ends. The CDR3 contains 11 residues. For the CDR3, the DNA is TGTGCCAGCAGTTTCAGCACCCAGCAGTTCTTC. Translation: CASSFSTQQFF.